The 19 T cell receptor beta chains presented below share a single source sample, sequenced in a study of immune evolution from preneoplasia to lung adenocarcinoma. Here immunoSEQ multiplex PCR was the method, and the copy in TCRdb shows in-frame clones only, minus some. The sample has 9,500 to 15,000 clones, under 90% seen once; the top ten hold 3% to 4%. Material for sequencing was FFPE tissue from an adenomatous hyperplasia lung lesion. Subset denoted: atypical adenomatous hyperplasia (AAH), lung preneoplasia. All receptors derive from a person aged 45 to 69 with lung adenocarcinoma.

This chain links TRBV5-4 with TRBJ1-1, with D possibly TRBD1 on 5 matching bases. This CDR3 spans 14 amino acids. Germline loops: CDR1 SGHNT, CDR2 YYREEE (reference sequence). The germline V and J ends were trimmed by 6 bases and 4 bases, with 16 bases remaining between them. The CDR3 DNA reads as TGTGCCAGCAACTCCGGCGGGCAGGGCACTGAAGCTTTCTTT. Protein: CASNSGGQGTEAFF.

V and J are TRBV15 and TRBJ2-7, with TRBD2 identical over 10 bases. Germline V gives CDR1 LNHNV, CDR2 YYDKDF (reference sequence). There are 15 residues in the CDR3. The V gene end was trimmed by 0 bases and the J gene end by 5 bases; junction bases not matched to a gene: 4. This CDR3 reads CATSRDSGRFNEQYF. CDR3 bases: TGTGCCACCAGCAGAGATAGCGGGAGGTTCAACGAGCAGTACTTC.

The V gene is TRBV7-9, the J gene TRBJ2-7; D is possibly TRBD1 or TRBD2 (5 bases each). CDR3 length: 13 amino acids. The V gene's germline CDR1 is SEHNR and CDR2 FQNEAQ (reference sequence). Trimming stripped 5 bases from V and 2 bases from J, with 10 bases between. The CDR3 reads CASSPRGTYEQYF. CDR3 coding DNA: TGTGCCAGCAGCCCTCGGGGCACCTACGAGCAGTACTTC.

The chain joins TRBV11-3 to TRBJ1-2; tentatively, D is TRBD1 (5 bases). V was shortened by 3 bases and J by 8 bases, with 10 bases between the two germline ends. Germline CDR1 SGHNT, CDR2 YENEEA. The CDR3 contains 12 residues. CDR3 nucleotide sequence: TGTGCCAGCAGCTTTAGAGGGGTGGGCTACACCTTC. Its protein is CASSFRGVGYTF.

The J gene is TRBJ1-2, the V gene TRBV30; D is unresolved. Germline V lookup: CDR1 GTSNPN, CDR2 SVGIG (reference sequence). The V and J ends lost 3 bases and 8 bases respectively, with 10 bases between them. The CDR3 extends over 11 amino acids. The CDR3 region is CAWRTGEGYTF. The CDR3, as DNA: TGTGCCTGGAGGACGGGAGAGGGCTACACCTTC.

The J gene is TRBJ2-7, the V gene TRBV14; 9 nucleotides agree with TRBD2. The junction had 6 bases not matched to a gene; V was cut back by 1 base and J by 5 bases. The V gene's germline CDR1 is SGHDN and CDR2 FVKESK. The CDR3 has 15 amino acids. The CDR3 DNA follows: TGTGCCAGCAGCCAAGTTTTGTCTAGCGGGAACGAGCAGTACTTC. Protein: CASSQVLSSGNEQYF.

CDR3 in DNA: TGTGCCAGCAGTCGTGACAGCGAGCAGTTCTTC. Encoded protein: CASSRDSEQFF. This chain joins TRBV7-9 and TRBJ2-1; perhaps TRBD1 as D (5 bases). The germline V gene has CDR1 SEHNR and CDR2 FQNEAQ (reference sequence). The CDR3 is made up of 11 amino acids. The V gene lost 6 bases and the J gene lost 10 bases, with 10 bases spanning the gap.

CDR3 region: CDQNRGEYQPQHF. For the CDR3, the DNA is TGTGACCAGAACAGGGGAGAGTATCAGCCCCAGCATTTT. This sequence joins TRBV19 and TRBJ1-5, with TRBD1 matching over 7 bases. Looked up from germline, CDR1 is LNHDA and CDR2 is SQIVND (reference sequence). CDR3 length: 13 amino acids.

This clone came up a few times. The V and J genes are TRBV11-2 and TRBJ2-7; tentative D call: TRBD2 (6 bases). The CDR3 runs to 16 residues. The V gene's germline CDR1 is SGHAT and CDR2 FQNNGV. V lost 3 bases to trimming and J lost 2 bases, with 17 bases between them. In nucleotides, the CDR3 is TGTGCCAGCAGCTTGGTGACTAGGCACTCGCCCTACGAGCAGTACTTC. It specifies CASSLVTRHSPYEQYF.

This clone was detected a few times. The chain links TRBV5-1 to TRBJ1-1; a weak D match, TRBD1 (6 bases). The CDR3 totals 12 residues. The germline V gene encodes CDR1 SGHRS and CDR2 YFSETQ. Trimming stripped 5 bases from V and 7 bases from J, with 12 bases between. Here the CDR3 reads CASSPETGEAFF. The CDR3 nucleotides are TGCGCCAGCAGTCCAGAGACAGGTGAAGCTTTCTTT.

The chain combines TRBV28 with TRBJ1-2; D possibly corresponds to TRBD1 (6 bases). The CDR3 extends over 14 amino acids. Germline CDR1 MDHEN, CDR2 SYDVKM. V was clipped by 6 bases and J by 5 bases, with 16 bases between them. The CDR3 protein is CASRPQGLGYGYTF. DNA of the CDR3: TGTGCCAGCAGACCACAGGGCTTGGGATATGGCTACACCTTC.

CDR3 loop: CASRKVGNTIYF. The CDR3 DNA follows: TGTGCCAGCAGGAAAGTTGGAAACACCATATATTTT. V is TRBV5-8 and J is TRBJ1-3; D unclear. The germline V gene has CDR1 SGHTS and CDR2 YDEGEE. The CDR3 has 12 residues. Trimming took 5 bases from V and 3 from J, leaving 6 bases between them.

The rearrangement uses TRBV5-4 and TRBJ1-4; 9 positions agree with TRBD1. The J segment lost 6 bases and the V segment lost 10 bases, leaving 4 bases of the junction unmatched. CDR1 and CDR2 (germline): SGHNT, YYREEE (reference sequence). This CDR3 comprises 12 residues. The CDR3 sequence is CAWGQGYEKLFF. Written as DNA, the CDR3 is TGTGCCTGGGGACAGGGTTATGAAAAACTGTTTTTT.

The J gene is TRBJ2-6, the V gene TRBV6-4; TRBD2 aligns across 7 bases. CDR1 is MRHNA and CDR2 is SNTAGT in the germline V gene. The junction had 10 bases not matched to a gene; V was cut back by 4 bases and J by 4 bases. The CDR3 has 17 amino acids. In nucleotides, the CDR3 is TGTGCCAGCAGTGCTGGGGGAGGGGTCTCCGGGGCCAACGTCCTGACTTTC. This translates into CASSAGGGVSGANVLTF.

V gene TRBV28 combines with J gene TRBJ1-4, with 9 bases aligning to TRBD1. The CDR3 sequence is 16 residues long. CDR1 and CDR2 (germline): MDHEN, SYDVKM. V lost 5 bases to trimming and J lost 0 bases; unmatched junction nucleotides: 4. In DNA, the CDR3 is TGTGCCAGCAGTACAGGGGGCGATTCAACTAATGAAAAACTGTTTTTT. Translating it yields CASSTGGDSTNEKLFF.

The chain recombines TRBV14 with TRBJ2-1; 9 bases are a match to TRBD1. This CDR3 has 14 amino acids. Germline V gene lookup returns CDR1 SGHDN and CDR2 FVKESK. V gave up 2 bases and J gave up 10 bases; unmatched junction bases: 6. The CDR3 protein is CASSQPGQGREQFF. The CDR3 DNA follows: TGTGCCAGCAGCCAACCGGGACAGGGACGGGAGCAGTTCTTC.

This chain links TRBV6-5 with TRBJ2-1; D is unclear. The CDR3 consists of 14 residues. Germline values: CDR1 MNHEY, CDR2 SVGAGI. V lost 0 bases to trimming and J lost 10 bases, with 13 bases between them. CDR3 sequence: CASSYSIWRNEQFF. CDR3 sequence (DNA): TGTGCCAGCAGTTACTCGATATGGCGAAACGAGCAGTTCTTC.

The chain employs TRBV19 and TRBJ2-3; no clear D. V was cut by 0 bases and J by 0 bases, with 7 bases left in between. CDR3 size: 15 residues. Looked up from germline, CDR1 is LNHDA and CDR2 is SQIVND (reference sequence). In DNA form, the CDR3 reads TGTGCCAGTAGTATAGATCTGACCAGCACAGATACGCAGTATTTT. This translates into CASSIDLTSTDTQYF.

This clone came up a few times. This chain joins TRBV2 and TRBJ2-5; tentative D call: TRBD2 (6 bases). The CDR3 runs to 14 residues. The germline V gene encodes CDR1 SNHLY and CDR2 FYNNEI. The V gene lost 5 bases and the J gene lost 2 bases, with 12 bases spanning the gap. The CDR3 nucleotides read TGTGCCAGCAGTCCTGGGGGGAGTCAAGAGACCCAGTACTTC. Translating gives CASSPGGSQETQYF.